The next 6 T cell receptor beta chains were all read from a single sample in a study of shared clonotypes between healthy human individuals. Repertoires were generated with immunoSEQ multiplex PCR, while TCRdb's copy carries only in-frame clones and drops some. The table records about 480,000 clones, 75% to 80% of them present only once. Specimen: PBMCs. Receptors were obtained from a woman between 40 and 55 years old in good health. Some clones in this sample may be carry-over from other donors' samples.

The gene calls are TRBV5-1 and TRBJ2-3; D is unclear. V lost 7 bases to trimming and J lost 0 bases, with 9 bases between them. This CDR3 comprises 13 residues. Germline CDR1 and CDR2: SGHRS and YFSETQ. CDR3 coding DNA: TGCGCCAGCCCAGAAGGTAGCACAGATACGCAGTATTTT. It encodes CASPEGSTDTQYF.

The chain recombines TRBV6-1 with TRBJ1-5; D is unclear. The V end was cut by 1 base, the J end by 6 bases, with 7 bases between. Germline V CDR1 and CDR2: MNHNS, SASEGT. The CDR3 extends over 13 amino acids. CDR3 region: CASSEVVSQPQHF. DNA of the CDR3: TGTGCCAGCAGTGAAGTGGTTTCTCAGCCCCAGCATTTT.

The chain couples TRBV25-1 to TRBJ1-1; possible D gene TRBD1, 6 bases. The CDR3 consists of 16 residues. V was cut by 4 bases and J by 3 bases, with 18 bases left in between. Per the germline V gene, CDR1 is MGHDK and CDR2 is SYGVNS. The CDR3 loop reads CASSGRGGDGHTEAFF. The CDR3, as DNA: TGTGCCAGCAGTGGTAGGGGGGGGGATGGGCACACTGAAGCTTTCTTT.

The J gene is TRBJ1-4, the V gene TRBV7-9, with 7 bases aligning to TRBD1. Unmatched junction bases numbered 7, after V lost 2 bases and J lost 10 bases. Germline V gene lookup returns CDR1 SEHNR and CDR2 FQNEAQ (reference sequence). The CDR3 has 14 amino acids. The CDR3 loop is CASSLRQGVGKLFF. In DNA form, the CDR3 reads TGTGCCAGCAGCTTAAGACAGGGTGTCGGAAAACTGTTTTTT.

The V and J genes are TRBV25-1 and TRBJ2-5; D not certain. The V end lost 3 bases, the J end lost 5 bases, and 10 bases lay between the germline ends. This CDR3 has 13 amino acids. From germline, CDR1 is MGHDK and CDR2 SYGVNS. Here the CDR3 reads CASSDPGRETQYF. CDR3 coding DNA: TGTGCCAGCAGTGATCCAGGTCGCGAGACCCAGTACTTC.

The chain links TRBV27 to TRBJ2-1; 8 nucleotides line up with TRBD2. The CDR3 length is 15 residues. V was pared by 3 bases and J by 2 bases, with 3 bases of the junction left unmatched. The germline CDR1 and CDR2 sequences are MNHEY and SMNVEV (reference sequence). The CDR3 protein is CASSFEREPYNEQFF. CDR3 coding DNA: TGTGCCAGCAGTTTCGAGCGGGAGCCCTACAATGAGCAGTTCTTC.